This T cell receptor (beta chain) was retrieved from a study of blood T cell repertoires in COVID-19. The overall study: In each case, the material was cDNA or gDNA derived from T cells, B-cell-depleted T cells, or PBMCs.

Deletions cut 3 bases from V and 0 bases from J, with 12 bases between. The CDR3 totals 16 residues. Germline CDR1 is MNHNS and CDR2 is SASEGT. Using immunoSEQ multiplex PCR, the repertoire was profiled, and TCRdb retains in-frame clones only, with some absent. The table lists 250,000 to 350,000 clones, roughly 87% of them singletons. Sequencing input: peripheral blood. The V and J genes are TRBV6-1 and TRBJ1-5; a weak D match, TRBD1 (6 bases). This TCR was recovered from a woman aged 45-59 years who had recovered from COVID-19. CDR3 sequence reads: CASSDRDTISNQPQHF. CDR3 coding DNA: TGTGCCAGCAGTGATAGGGACACCATTAGCAATCAGCCCCAGCATTTT.